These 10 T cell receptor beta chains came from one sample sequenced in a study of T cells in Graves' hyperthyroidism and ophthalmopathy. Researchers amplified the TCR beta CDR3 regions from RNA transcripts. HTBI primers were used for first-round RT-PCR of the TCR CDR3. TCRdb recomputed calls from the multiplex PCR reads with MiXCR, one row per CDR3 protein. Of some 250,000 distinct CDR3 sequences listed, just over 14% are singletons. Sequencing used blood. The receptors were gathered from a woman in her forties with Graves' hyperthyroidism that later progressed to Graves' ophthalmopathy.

CDR3 nucleotides: TGCAGCGTTGATTTAAAAGGCAAAAACATTCAGTACTTC. Translated, it gives CSVDLKGKNIQYF. The rearrangement joins TRBV29-1 to TRBJ2-4; D remains unclear. There are 13 residues in the CDR3. In germline, CDR1 is SQVTM, CDR2 ANQGSEA. The ends were cut back, 3 bases at V and 3 bases at J, with 9 bases in the middle.

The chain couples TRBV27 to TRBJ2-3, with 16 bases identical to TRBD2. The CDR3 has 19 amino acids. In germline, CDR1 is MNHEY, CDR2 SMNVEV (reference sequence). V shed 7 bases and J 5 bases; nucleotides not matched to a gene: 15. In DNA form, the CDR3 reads TGTGCCAGCAAAGCATCCGGGACTAGCGGGAGGGCCGAGGGAGATACGCAGTATTTT. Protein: CASKASGTSGRAEGDTQYF.

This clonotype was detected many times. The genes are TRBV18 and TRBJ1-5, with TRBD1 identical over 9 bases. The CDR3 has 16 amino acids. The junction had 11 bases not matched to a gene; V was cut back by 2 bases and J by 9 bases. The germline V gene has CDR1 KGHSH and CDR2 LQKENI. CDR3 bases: TGTGCCAGCTCACCAGGGACAGGGAATGGAGTTCGGCCCCAGCATTTT. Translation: CASSPGTGNGVRPQHF.

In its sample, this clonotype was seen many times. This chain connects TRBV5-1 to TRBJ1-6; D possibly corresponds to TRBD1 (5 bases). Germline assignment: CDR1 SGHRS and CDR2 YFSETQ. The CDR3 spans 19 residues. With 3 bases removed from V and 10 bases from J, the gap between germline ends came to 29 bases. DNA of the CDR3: TGCGCCAGCAGCTCAACCGAACTGCCTGATGGGGGAGAGGGATCACCCCTCCACTTT. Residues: CASSSTELPDGGEGSPLHF.

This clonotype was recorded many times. The CDR3 is CASKERPVYNEQFF. The CDR3 nucleotides are TGTGCCAGCAAGGAGCGGCCAGTCTACAATGAGCAGTTCTTC. The chain combines TRBV7-3 with TRBJ2-1; maybe TRBD2 (5 bases). This CDR3 region has 14 residues. Trimming took 7 bases from V and 3 from J, leaving 13 bases between them. From germline, CDR1 is SGHTA and CDR2 FQGTGA. Based on the CDR3 plus reference TRBV7-3 and TRBJ2-1, the full variable domain is GAGVSQTPSNKVTEKGKYVELRCDPISGHTALYWYRQSLGQGPEFLIYFQGTGAADDSGLPNDRFFAVRPEGSVSTLKIQRTERGDSAVYLCASKERPVYNEQFFGPGTRLTVL.

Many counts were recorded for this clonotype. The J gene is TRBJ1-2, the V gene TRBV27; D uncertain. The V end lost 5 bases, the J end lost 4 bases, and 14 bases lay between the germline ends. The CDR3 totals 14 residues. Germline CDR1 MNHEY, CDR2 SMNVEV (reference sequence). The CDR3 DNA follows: TGTGCCAGCAGTCCCGGCCCCAATGGCTATGGCTACACCTTC. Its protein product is CASSPGPNGYGYTF.

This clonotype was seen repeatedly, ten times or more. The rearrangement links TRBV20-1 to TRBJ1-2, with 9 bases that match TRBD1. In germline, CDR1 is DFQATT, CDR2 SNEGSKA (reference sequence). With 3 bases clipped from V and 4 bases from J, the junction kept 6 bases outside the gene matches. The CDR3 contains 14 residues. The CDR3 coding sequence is TGCAGTGCTAGGGACAGGGGTTCAGGCTATGGCTACACCTTC. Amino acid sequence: CSARDRGSGYGYTF.

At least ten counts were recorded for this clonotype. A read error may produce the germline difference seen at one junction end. The CDR3 nucleotides read TGCGCCAGCAGCTTGGGGACTAACACCGGGGAGCTGTTTTTT. The encoded protein is CASSLGTNTGELFF. The chain recombines TRBV6-5 with TRBJ2-2, with a possible D match to TRBD2 (6 bases). CDR1 and CDR2 from the germline V gene are MNHEY and SVGAGI. CDR3 length: 14 amino acids.

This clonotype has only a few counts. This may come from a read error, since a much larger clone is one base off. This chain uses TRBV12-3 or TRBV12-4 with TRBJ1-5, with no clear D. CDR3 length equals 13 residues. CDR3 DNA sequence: TGTGCCGGCAGTTCGGCCCCGGCTCAGCCCCAGCATTTT. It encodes CAGSSAPAQPQHF.

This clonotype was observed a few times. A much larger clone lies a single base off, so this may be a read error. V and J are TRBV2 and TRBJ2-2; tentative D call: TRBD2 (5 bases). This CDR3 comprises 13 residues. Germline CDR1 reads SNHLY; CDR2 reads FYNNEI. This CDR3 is CASSLSVHGEPFF. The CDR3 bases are TGTGCCAGCAGCCTTTCAGTACACGGGGAGCCGTTTTTT.